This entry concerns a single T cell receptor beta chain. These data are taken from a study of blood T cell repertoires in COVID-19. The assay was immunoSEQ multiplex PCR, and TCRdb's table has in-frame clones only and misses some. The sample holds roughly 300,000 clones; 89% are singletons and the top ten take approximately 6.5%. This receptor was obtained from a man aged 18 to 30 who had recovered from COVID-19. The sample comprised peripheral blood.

The CDR3 loop reads CASSLWSGGADSPGYTF. DNA for the CDR3: TGCGCCAGCAGCTTGTGGAGCGGGGGGGCCGACAGCCCCGGCTACACCTTC. The genes are TRBV5-1 and TRBJ1-2, with D perhaps matching TRBD1 (6 bases). Germline assignment: CDR1 SGHRS and CDR2 YFSETQ. Trimming stripped 1 base from V and 8 bases from J, with 24 bases between. The CDR3 extends over 17 amino acids.